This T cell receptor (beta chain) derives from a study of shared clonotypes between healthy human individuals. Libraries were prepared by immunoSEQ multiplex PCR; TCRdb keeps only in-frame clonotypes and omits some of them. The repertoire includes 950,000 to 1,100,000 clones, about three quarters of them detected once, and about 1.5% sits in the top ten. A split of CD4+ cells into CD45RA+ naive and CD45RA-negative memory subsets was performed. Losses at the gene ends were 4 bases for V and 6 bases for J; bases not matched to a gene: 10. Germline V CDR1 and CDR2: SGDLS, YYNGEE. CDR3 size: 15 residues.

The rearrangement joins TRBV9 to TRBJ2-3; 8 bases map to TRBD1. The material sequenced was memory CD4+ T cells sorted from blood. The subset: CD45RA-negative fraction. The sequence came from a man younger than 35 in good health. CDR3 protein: CASSPRTGFLDTQYF. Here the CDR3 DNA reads TGTGCCAGCAGCCCCCGGACAGGGTTCTTGGATACGCAGTATTTT.